This TCR beta chain is drawn from a study of blood T cell repertoires in COVID-19. With 3 bases removed from V and 3 bases from J, the gap between germline ends came to 14 bases. The germline V gene encodes CDR1 MNHNS and CDR2 SASEGT. The CDR3 is 15 amino acids. As originally analysed: The authors estimated nucleated cell counts from reference gene primer amplification. The data were produced by immunoSEQ multiplex PCR, yet TCRdb's version contains in-frame clones alone and is incomplete. Clone size and V and J calls were adopted from that table, with D and trimming inferred from the DNA. The sample shows around 120,000 clones, 88% of them seen only once.

The sequence came from a middle-aged man with acute or convalescent COVID-19. The sample consisted of peripheral blood. J is TRBJ1-2 and V is TRBV6-1; D not resolved. This chain's CDR3 is CASSDTRGQHYGYTF. In nucleotides, the CDR3 is TGTGCCAGCAGTGATACTCGGGGTCAACACTATGGCTACACCTTC.